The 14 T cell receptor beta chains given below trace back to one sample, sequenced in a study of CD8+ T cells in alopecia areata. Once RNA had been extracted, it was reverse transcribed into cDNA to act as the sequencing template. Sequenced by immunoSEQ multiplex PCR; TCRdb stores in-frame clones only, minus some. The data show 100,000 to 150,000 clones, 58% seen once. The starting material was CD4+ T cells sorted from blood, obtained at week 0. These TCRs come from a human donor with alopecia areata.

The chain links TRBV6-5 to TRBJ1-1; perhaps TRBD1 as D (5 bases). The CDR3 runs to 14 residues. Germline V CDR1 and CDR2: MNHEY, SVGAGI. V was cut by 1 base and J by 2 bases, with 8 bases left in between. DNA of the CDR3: TGTGCCAGCAGTTACTTGGGGGGAAACACTGAAGCTTTCTTT. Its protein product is CASSYLGGNTEAFF.

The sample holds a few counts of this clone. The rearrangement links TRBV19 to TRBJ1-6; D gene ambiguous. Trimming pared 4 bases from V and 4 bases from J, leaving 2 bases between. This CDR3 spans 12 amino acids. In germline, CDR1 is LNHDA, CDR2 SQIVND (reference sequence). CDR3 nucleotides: TGTGCCAGTAGTACTTATAATTCACCCCTCCACTTT. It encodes CASSTYNSPLHF.

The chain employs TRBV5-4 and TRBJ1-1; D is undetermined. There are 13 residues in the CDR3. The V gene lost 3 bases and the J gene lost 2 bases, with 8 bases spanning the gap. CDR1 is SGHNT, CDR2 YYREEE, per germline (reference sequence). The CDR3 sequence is CASSSTANTEAFF. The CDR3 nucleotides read TGTGCCAGCAGCTCGACGGCAAACACTGAAGCTTTCTTT.

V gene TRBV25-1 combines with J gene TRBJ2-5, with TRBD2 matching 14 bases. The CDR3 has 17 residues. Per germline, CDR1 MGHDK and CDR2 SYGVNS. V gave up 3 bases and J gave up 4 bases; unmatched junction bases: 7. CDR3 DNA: TGTGCCAGCAGTGATGGGACTAGCGGGAGAGAGGTAGAGACCCAGTACTTC. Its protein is CASSDGTSGREVETQYF.

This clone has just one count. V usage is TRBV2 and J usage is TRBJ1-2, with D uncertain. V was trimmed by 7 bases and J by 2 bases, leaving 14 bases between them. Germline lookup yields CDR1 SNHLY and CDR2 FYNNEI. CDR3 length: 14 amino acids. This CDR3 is CASTSSTRNYGYTF. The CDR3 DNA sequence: TGTGCCAGCACCTCGTCTACAAGAAACTATGGCTACACCTTC.

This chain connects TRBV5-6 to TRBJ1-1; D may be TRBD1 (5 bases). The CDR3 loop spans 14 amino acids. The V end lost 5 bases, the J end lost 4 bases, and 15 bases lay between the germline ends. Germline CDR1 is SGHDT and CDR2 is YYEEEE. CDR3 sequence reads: CASSRRDGSTEAFF. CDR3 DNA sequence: TGTGCCAGCAGTCGGCGGGACGGTAGCACTGAAGCTTTCTTT.

In nucleotides, the CDR3 is TGTGCCAGCAGCTTGAGGGCTACTGGGGCCAACGTCCTGACTTTC. It translates to CASSLRATGANVLTF. The chain employs TRBV5-4 and TRBJ2-6; D uncertain. Trimming removed 1 base at V and 2 bases at J, with 7 bases between. Germline values: CDR1 SGHNT, CDR2 YYREEE (reference sequence). This CDR3 is 15 amino acids long.

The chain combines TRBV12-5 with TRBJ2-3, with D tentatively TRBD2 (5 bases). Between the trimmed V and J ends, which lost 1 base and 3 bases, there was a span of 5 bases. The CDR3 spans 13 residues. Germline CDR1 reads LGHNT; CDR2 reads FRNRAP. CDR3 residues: CASGLGRTDTQYF. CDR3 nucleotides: TGTGCTAGTGGTTTGGGGAGGACAGATACGCAGTATTTT.

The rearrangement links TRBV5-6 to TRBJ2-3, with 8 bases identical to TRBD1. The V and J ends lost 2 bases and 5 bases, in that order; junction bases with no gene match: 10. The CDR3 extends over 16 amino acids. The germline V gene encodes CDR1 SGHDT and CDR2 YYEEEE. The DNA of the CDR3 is TGTGCCAGCAGCTTAAGTCCTGGACAGGGAGGAGATACGCAGTATTTT. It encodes CASSLSPGQGGDTQYF.

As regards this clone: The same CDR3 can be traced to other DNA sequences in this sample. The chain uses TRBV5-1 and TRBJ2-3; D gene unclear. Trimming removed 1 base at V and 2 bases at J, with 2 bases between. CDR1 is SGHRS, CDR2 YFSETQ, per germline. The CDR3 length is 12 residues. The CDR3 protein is CASSLTTDTQYF. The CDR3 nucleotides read TGCGCCAGCAGCTTGACCACAGATACGCAGTATTTT.

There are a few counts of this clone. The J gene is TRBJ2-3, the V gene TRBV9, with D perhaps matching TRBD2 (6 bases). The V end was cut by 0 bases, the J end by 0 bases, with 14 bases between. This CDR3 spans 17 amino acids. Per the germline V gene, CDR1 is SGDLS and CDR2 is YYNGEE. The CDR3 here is CASSVGGGSSSTDTQYF. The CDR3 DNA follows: TGTGCCAGCAGCGTAGGTGGGGGGTCCTCGAGCACAGATACGCAGTATTTT.

CDR3 sequence reads: CASTGTGGHEQYF. The CDR3 DNA is TGTGCCAGTACCGGGACAGGGGGTCACGAGCAGTACTTC. The chain recombines TRBV19 with TRBJ2-7; 11 bases fit TRBD1. The V gene end was trimmed by 7 bases and the J gene end by 5 bases; junction bases not matched to a gene: 4. The CDR3 runs 13 residues. Germline CDR1 reads LNHDA; CDR2 reads SQIVND (reference sequence).

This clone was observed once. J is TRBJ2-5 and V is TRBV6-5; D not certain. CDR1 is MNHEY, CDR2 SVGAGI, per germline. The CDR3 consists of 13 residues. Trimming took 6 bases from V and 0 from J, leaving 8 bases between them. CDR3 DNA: TGTGCCAGCAGCTTATCGGACCAAGAGACCCAGTACTTC. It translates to CASSLSDQETQYF.

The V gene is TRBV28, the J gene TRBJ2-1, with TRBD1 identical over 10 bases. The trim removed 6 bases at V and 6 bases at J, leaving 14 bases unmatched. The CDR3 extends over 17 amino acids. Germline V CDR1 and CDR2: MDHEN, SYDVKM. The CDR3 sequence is CASSGDRGHRPTNEQFF. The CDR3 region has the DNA TGTGCCAGCAGCGGGGACAGGGGCCATCGCCCTACCAATGAGCAGTTCTTC.